These T cell receptor beta chains were read from a single sample in a study of shared clonotypes between healthy human individuals. Method: immunoSEQ multiplex PCR; TCRdb's copy keeps in-frame clones and lacks some. Of roughly 600,000 clones in the sample, about 98% were seen once. Sequenced material: naive CD8+ T cells sorted from blood. The receptors originated from a man aged 25 to 40 in good health. The conserved cysteine and the conserved F or W are not part of the CDR3 here. Each record gives: J gene, D gene, V gene, CDR3 protein. The D gene is left open where the match is weak.

j_gene: TRBJ2-1; d_gene: TRBD2; v_gene: TRBV11-3; CDR3aa: ASSGTSGTRADEQF
j_gene: TRBJ2-7; d_gene: .; v_gene: TRBV14; CDR3aa: ASSQDSLRSYEQY
j_gene: TRBJ2-7; d_gene: .; v_gene: TRBV5-1; CDR3aa: ASSLNGLYEQY
j_gene: TRBJ2-5; d_gene: .; v_gene: TRBV5-6; CDR3aa: ASSTGTQETQY
j_gene: TRBJ2-1; d_gene: .; v_gene: TRBV5-1; CDR3aa: ASSLGDNEQF
j_gene: TRBJ2-1; d_gene: TRBD2; v_gene: TRBV7-9; CDR3aa: ASSDRLAGYNEQF
j_gene: TRBJ2-7; d_gene: TRBD2; v_gene: TRBV2; CDR3aa: ASSASSGYEQY
j_gene: TRBJ2-7; d_gene: .; v_gene: TRBV2; CDR3aa: ASISNEQY
j_gene: TRBJ2-7; d_gene: TRBD2; v_gene: TRBV27; CDR3aa: ASSLSGGRYEQY
j_gene: TRBJ2-7; d_gene: TRBD2; v_gene: TRBV7-2; CDR3aa: ASSLDSGRSYEQY
j_gene: TRBJ1-5; d_gene: .; v_gene: TRBV7-9; CDR3aa: ASSLEQELRPQH
j_gene: TRBJ1-1; d_gene: .; v_gene: TRBV11-2; CDR3aa: ASSLVTGNTEAF
j_gene: TRBJ2-7; d_gene: TRBD2; v_gene: TRBV6-1; CDR3aa: ASSEVPAGGREQY
j_gene: TRBJ1-4; d_gene: .; v_gene: TRBV7-5; CDR3aa: ARSLKDRASEKLF
j_gene: TRBJ2-1; d_gene: .; v_gene: TRBV9; CDR3aa: ASSADGHNEQF
j_gene: TRBJ2-7; d_gene: TRBD2; v_gene: TRBV28; CDR3aa: ASSFEVVTSGSSYEQY
j_gene: TRBJ2-1; d_gene: TRBD2; v_gene: TRBV7-9; CDR3aa: ASSSTSGSRGEQF
j_gene: TRBJ1-1; d_gene: TRBD1; v_gene: TRBV7-2; CDR3aa: ASSFRDRGLNTEAF
j_gene: TRBJ2-1; d_gene: TRBD2; v_gene: TRBV7-9; CDR3aa: ASSLTSSGSPYNEQF
j_gene: TRBJ2-3; d_gene: .; v_gene: TRBV10-2; CDR3aa: ASSEVDASTDTQY